The T cell receptor beta chain described here comes from a study of HIV-infected patients and healthy controls. V shed 3 bases and J 4 bases; nucleotides not matched to a gene: 2. There are 12 residues in the CDR3. Germline CDR1 DFQATT, CDR2 SNEGSKA (reference sequence). Antiretroviral therapy had run roughly three months, about 14 weeks, before follow-up blood collection. Whole blood was used without fractionation, so all unsorted peripheral T cells were included. Reverse transcription used 450 to 650 ng RNA and constant-region primers for alpha and beta. Each of the alpha and beta chains got its own library through chain-specific third strand synthesis with indices. MiXCR, run by TCRdb on the 5' RACE reads, gives a single entry per CDR3 protein. Here the sample spans thousands of distinct CDR3 sequences, around 9.3% being singletons. Within the sample, this clonotype is medium-sized.

This TCR came from an adult with HIV infection. The specimen comprised blood, sampled during antiretroviral therapy. This chain links TRBV20-1 with TRBJ1-2; 7 nucleotides align to TRBD1. The CDR3 loop reads CSARGQLYGYTF. CDR3 sequence (DNA): TGCAGTGCTAGGGGACAGCTCTATGGCTACACCTTC.